The 9 T cell receptor beta chains reported below all come from one sample, sequenced in a study of blood T cell repertoires in COVID-19. The data were produced by immunoSEQ multiplex PCR, yet TCRdb's version contains in-frame clones alone and is incomplete. The sample lists a few hundred thousand clones, about 81% seen once, with about 9% in the top ten. Sequences were obtained from PBMCs or T cells enriched from blood (not recorded which). These TCRs come from a middle-aged man who had recovered from COVID-19.

This sequence joins TRBV5-8 and TRBJ1-2; D remains ambiguous. Per germline, CDR1 SGHTS and CDR2 YDEGEE. V was shortened by 4 bases and J by 8 bases, with 12 bases between the two germline ends. The CDR3 contains 12 residues. Here the CDR3 DNA reads TGTGCCAGCAGCCTGATGAAGCGGGGCTACACCTTC. This gives the protein CASSLMKRGYTF.

The chain uses TRBV10-2 and TRBJ2-2, with TRBD2 matching over 10 bases. V lost 4 bases and J lost 6; bases outside the gene matches: 5. The V gene's germline CDR1 is WSHSY and CDR2 SAAADI. This CDR3 is built from 15 residues. The DNA of the CDR3 is TGCGCCAGCAGTGCAAAGCGGGGGGGCCCCGGGGAGCTGTTTTTT. Protein product: CASSAKRGGPGELFF.

The genes are TRBV5-1 and TRBJ2-5; 9 bases line up with TRBD2. CDR1 is SGHRS and CDR2 is YFSETQ in the germline V gene. With 0 bases clipped from V and 2 bases from J, the junction kept 5 bases outside the gene matches. The CDR3 length is 16 residues. In nucleotides, the CDR3 is TGCGCCAGCAGCTTGGGGGGACTAGCTTCTCAAGAGACCCAGTACTTC. As protein: CASSLGGLASQETQYF.

The V gene is TRBV18, the J gene TRBJ1-2; D not resolved. The CDR3 spans 13 residues. V was pared by 3 bases and J by 1 base, with 6 bases between. Germline lookup yields CDR1 KGHSH and CDR2 LQKENI. This CDR3 is CASSPPSNYGYTF. In DNA form, the CDR3 reads TGTGCCAGCTCACCCCCGAGTAACTATGGCTACACCTTC.

The CDR3 bases are TGTGCCAGCAGCGTGAGTGGACAGGCTTCTTGGGGCTACACCTTC. The encoded protein is CASSVSGQASWGYTF. The V and J genes are TRBV11-2 and TRBJ1-2, with 7 bases that match TRBD1. The V and J ends lost 5 bases and 8 bases, in that order; junction bases with no gene match: 14. This CDR3 comprises 15 residues. Germline-derived CDR1 and CDR2 are SGHAT and FQNNGV.

The chain joins TRBV7-2 to TRBJ1-2; possible D gene TRBD1, 6 bases. CDR1 SGHTA and CDR2 FQGNSA come from the germline V gene. Trimming removed 3 bases from V and 2 bases from J, with 16 bases in between. CDR3 length equals 16 residues. CDR3 amino acids: CASSFPRGHLNYGYTF. CDR3 bases: TGTGCCAGCAGCTTTCCGCGGGGGCACTTGAACTATGGCTACACCTTC.

This CDR3 is CASSPTGTGGYGYTF. As DNA, the CDR3 is TGTGCCAGCAGCCCGACCGGGACAGGGGGCTATGGCTACACCTTC. This chain joins TRBV9 and TRBJ1-2, with 11 bases matching TRBD1. Germline trimming cut 4 bases from V and 4 bases from J; bases unmatched to any gene: 6. There are 15 residues in the CDR3. Germline assignment: CDR1 SGDLS and CDR2 YYNGEE.

V is TRBV7-8 and J is TRBJ1-6; unclear D gene. Germline CDR1 SGHVS, CDR2 FQNEAQ. V lost 0 bases and J lost 8, with 5 bases in between. The CDR3 is 13 residues long. The CDR3 bases are TGTGCCAGCAGCTTAGCCTCAGATTCACCCCTCCACTTT. It translates to CASSLASDSPLHF. The entire variable domain, with the rest obtained from reference TRBV7-8 and TRBJ1-6, is as follows: GAGVSQSPRYKVAKRGQDVALRCDPISGHVSLFWYQQALGQGPEFLTYFQNEAQLDKSGLPSDRFFAERPEGSVSTLKIQRTQQEDSAVYLCASSLASDSPLHFGNGTRLTVT.

The gene calls are TRBV12-3 or TRBV12-4 and TRBJ1-5, with D unclear. The CDR3 consists of 13 residues. V shed 3 bases and J shed 7 bases, with 10 bases lying between them. CDR3 protein: CASSLVERQPQHF. The CDR3 DNA sequence: TGTGCCAGCAGTTTGGTAGAGCGGCAGCCCCAGCATTTT.